These T cell receptor beta chains were read from a single sample in a study of response to subunit inactivated influenza vaccine. TCRdb re-derived calls from the RT-PCR reads in MiXCR, one entry per CDR3 protein. The data hold 450,000 to 500,000 distinct CDR3 sequences, with approximately 11% observed a single time. The source was PBMCs from blood, collected roughly 6 weeks after vaccination. The receptors here all came from a man over 45 who received an inactivated influenza vaccine. Both conserved end residues are part of each CDR3. Fields, in order: clone size, J gene, D gene, V gene, CDR3 DNA, CDR3 protein. A D gene is named only where the DNA matches it firmly. The size entry is marked missing in some rows and otherwise reads once, few, many or a size class.

>many|TRBJ2-6|NA|TRBV10-3
TGTGCCATCAGTAACAGGGATGGGGCCAACGTCCTGACTTTC
CAISNRDGANVLTF
>NA|TRBJ2-7|NA|TRBV11-1
TGTGCCAGCAGCTTACGGTCGGGGTACGAGCAGTACTTC
CASSLRSGYEQYF
>few|TRBJ1-1|NA|TRBV28
TGTGCCAGCCCGGGGGGATTGGACACTGAAGCTTTCTTT
CASPGGLDTEAFF
>many|TRBJ2-1|TRBD2|TRBV7-2
TGTGCCAGCAGTTCTAGCGGGAGTGTATGGAATGAGCAGTTCTTC
CASSSSGSVWNEQFF
>few|TRBJ1-2|TRBD1|TRBV11-2
TGTGCCAGCAGCTTAGCGGCAGGGGGCGCCTATGGCTACACCTTC
CASSLAAGGAYGYTF
>many|TRBJ1-2|TRBD1|TRBV7-2
TGTGCCAGCAGCCCTAACAGGGGTGGGGTGGCTGATGGCTACACCTTC
CASSPNRGGVADGYTF
>NA|TRBJ1-1|NA|TRBV7-2
TGTGCCAGCAGCCGATGGGACTTTCGGCTGAACACTGAAGCTCTCTTT
CASSRWDFRLNTEALF
>few|TRBJ1-6|NA|TRBV12-3/TRBV12-4
TGTGCCAGCAAGGGTTTGGGGAATTCACCCCTCCACTTT
CASKGLGNSPLHF
>few|TRBJ2-7|TRBD1|TRBV28
TGTGCCGGACAGGACAGTCGAACCTACGAGCAGTACTTC
CAGQDSRTYEQYF
>NA|TRBJ2-1|NA|TRBV11-3
TGTGCCAGCAGCCGTTCCAGGGCTATCAATGAGCAGTTCTTC
CASSRSRAINEQFF
>NA|TRBJ2-7|TRBD2|TRBV19
TGTGCCAGTAGTAGGGGACTAGGCGAGCAGTACTTC
CASSRGLGEQYF
>few|TRBJ2-5|NA|TRBV4-3
TGCGCCAGCGCCAGGACAGCCGCGAAAGAGACCCAGTACTTC
CASARTAAKETQYF
>many|TRBJ2-7|NA|TRBV24-1
TGTGCCACCAGTGATAGGACAGCCCGCTACGAGCAGTACTTC
CATSDRTARYEQYF
>many|TRBJ2-1|TRBD1|TRBV29-1
TGCAGCGTGAATCCCGGGACAGGGGGCAATGAGCAGTTCTTC
CSVNPGTGGNEQFF
>NA|TRBJ1-2|NA|TRBV12-3/TRBV12-4
TGTGCCAGCAGCCGTGGACTAGAGGGGACTAACTATGGCTACACCTTC
CASSRGLEGTNYGYTF
>many|TRBJ2-3|NA|TRBV6-2/TRBV6-3
TGTGCCAGCAGTTACGGATCCGGGGATACGCAGTATTTT
CASSYGSGDTQYF
>many|TRBJ1-3|NA|TRBV20-1
TGCAGTGCTAGAGCAACTCTAGACACAGGGTACTTCAACACCATATATTTT
CSARATLDTGYFNTIYF
>once|TRBJ1-2|TRBD1|TRBV6-2/TRBV6-3
TGTGCCAGCAGTTACTCGGGGACAGGTACCGGGAGATTCTATGGCTACACCTTC
CASSYSGTGTGRFYGYTF
>NA|TRBJ2-1|TRBD2|TRBV10-3
TGTGCCATCGCCGGGACTAGCGGCCTTAATGAGCAGTTCTTC
CAIAGTSGLNEQFF
>few|TRBJ1-2|NA|TRBV24-1
TGTGCCACCAGTGATTTCTCACAACGTCGTGGCTACACCTTC
CATSDFSQRRGYTF
>few|TRBJ2-1|NA|TRBV7-3
TGTGCCAGCAGCTACGGTTACGCTTTTGAGCAGTTCTTC
CASSYGYAFEQFF
>few|TRBJ1-2|TRBD1|TRBV20-1
TGCAGTGCTGGTCCCGGGACAGGGATGTGGGGCTACACCTTC
CSAGPGTGMWGYTF
>many|TRBJ1-6|NA|TRBV6-1
TGTGCCAGCAGTGGGGCAGGGAAGGAATCACCCCTCCACTTT
CASSGAGKESPLHF
>NA|TRBJ2-3|NA|TRBV4-3
TGCGCCAGCAGCCAACAGTTGGTTAGCACAGATACGCAGTATTTT
CASSQQLVSTDTQYF
>once|TRBJ2-3|TRBD2|TRBV2
TGTGCCCGCTGCTTAGCCTCGGGACTAGCGGGAAACACAGATACGCAGTATTTT
CARCLASGLAGNTDTQYF
>NA|TRBJ2-1|TRBD2|TRBV20-1
TGCAGTGCTAGACCTACTCGCGGGAGGGATGAGCAGTTCTTC
CSARPTRGRDEQFF
>few|TRBJ1-2|TRBD1|TRBV9
TGTGCCAGCAGCGTAGAGGGACAGGGGACCTATGGCTACACCTTC
CASSVEGQGTYGYTF
>few|TRBJ2-5|NA|TRBV20-1
TGCAGTGCCCTTTTCCCCCCGGCAGAGACCCAGTACTTC
CSALFPPAETQYF
>NA|TRBJ1-1|TRBD1|TRBV28
TGTGCCAGCAGTTTTGGTGACAGGGCGAACACTGAAGCTTTCTTT
CASSFGDRANTEAFF
>few|TRBJ2-5|NA|TRBV29-1
TGCAGCGCCGATACCGGGCCCAGGGGAGAGACCCAGTACTTC
CSADTGPRGETQYF
>NA|TRBJ2-5|TRBD2|TRBV20-1
TGCAGTGCTAGAGATGAGTTGGCGTCTAGCGGGAGTTCGGAGACCCAGTACTTC
CSARDELASSGSSETQYF
>few|TRBJ1-1|TRBD1|TRBV3-1
TGTGCCAGCAGCCGACAGGGTGTCGCTGAAGCTTTCTTT
CASSRQGVAEAFF
>NA|TRBJ2-7|TRBD2|TRBV27
TGTGCCAGCAGCCGCGGGAGGGCCCACGAGCAGTACTTC
CASSRGRAHEQYF
>NA|TRBJ2-6|TRBD1|TRBV10-2
TGCGCCAGCAGTGAGACCCAGGTCAGACAGGGGCGGGTGTCTGGGGCCAACGTCCTGACTTTC
CASSETQVRQGRVSGANVLTF
>few|TRBJ1-1|NA|TRBV7-2
TGTGCCAGCAGCTTAGCCAGGGGATGGGACATGAACACTGAAGCTTTCTTT
CASSLARGWDMNTEAFF